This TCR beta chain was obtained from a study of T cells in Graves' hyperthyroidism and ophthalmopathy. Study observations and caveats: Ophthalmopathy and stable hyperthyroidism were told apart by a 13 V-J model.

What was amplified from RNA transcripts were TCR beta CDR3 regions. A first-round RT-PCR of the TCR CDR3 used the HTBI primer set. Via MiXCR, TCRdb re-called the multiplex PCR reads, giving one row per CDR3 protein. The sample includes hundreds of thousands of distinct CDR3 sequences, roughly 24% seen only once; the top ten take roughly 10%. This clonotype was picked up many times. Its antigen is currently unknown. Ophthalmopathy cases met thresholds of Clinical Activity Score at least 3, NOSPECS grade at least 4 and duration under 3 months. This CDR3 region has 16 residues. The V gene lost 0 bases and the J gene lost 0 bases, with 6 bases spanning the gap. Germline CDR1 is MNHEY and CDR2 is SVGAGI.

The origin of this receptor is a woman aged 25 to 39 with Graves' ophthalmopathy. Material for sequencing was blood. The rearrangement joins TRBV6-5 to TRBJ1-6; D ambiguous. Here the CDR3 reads CASSYSGGSYNSPLHF. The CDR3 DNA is TGTGCCAGCAGTTACTCCGGAGGCTCCTATAATTCACCCCTCCACTTT.